Following are 21 T cell receptor beta chains from one sample sequenced in a study of blood T cell repertoires in COVID-19 (dated by TCRdb to about 2020). Libraries were built with the immunoSEQ multiplex PCR assay. TCRdb mirrors the immuneACCESS table, restricted to in-frame sequences. Some clones are absent from its copies; in checked studies, under half trace to an unresolved V gene, and the reason for the others is unknown. Counted in this sample were 200,000 to 300,000 clones; around 85% of them appeared once. The leading ten clones occupy around 6.8% of the sample. The source material was peripheral blood. The source of these receptors is a woman aged 60-75 years with active or convalescent COVID-19.

The V call is TRBV3-1 (or the pseudogene TRBV3-2), the J call TRBJ2-1, with D possibly being TRBD1 or TRBD2 (10 bases each). This CDR3 comprises 19 residues. Germline V gives CDR1 LGHDT, CDR2 YNNKEL (reference sequence). V lost 4 bases and J lost 9, with 31 bases in between. The CDR3 here is CASSPDRGRGSGRVGEQFF. In nucleotides, the CDR3 is TGTGCCAGCAGCCCGGACAGGGGGAGGGGAAGCGGGAGGGTTGGTGAGCAGTTCTTC.

The chain joins TRBV23-1 to TRBJ1-1; the match to TRBD1 covers 7 bases. TRBV23-1 carries the ORF label, with uncertain function. The CDR3 spans 16 residues. Trimming at V came to 2 bases and at J to 6 bases, leaving 12 bases not matched to a gene. The CDR3 is CASSQPSQGVRSEAFF. The DNA for the CDR3 is TGCGCCAGCAGTCAACCTAGCCAGGGGGTTCGGTCTGAAGCTTTCTTT.

This clone was observed a single time. This rearrangement joins TRBV28 to TRBJ2-5; TRBD1 might be the D (6 bases). Germline CDR1 and CDR2: MDHEN and SYDVKM. The CDR3 loop spans 13 amino acids. The ends were cut back, 3 bases at V and 4 bases at J, with 9 bases in the middle. CDR3 in amino acids: CASSLQGSETQYF. CDR3 nucleotides: TGTGCCAGCAGTTTGCAGGGGTCAGAGACCCAGTACTTC.

This chain connects TRBV18 to TRBJ2-5; D perhaps matches TRBD1 (5 bases). The CDR3 is 14 amino acids. The V gene lost 4 bases and the J gene lost 1 base, with 10 bases spanning the gap. Germline CDR1 KGHSH, CDR2 LQKENI. The CDR3, as DNA: TGTGCCAGCTCACGGGGCCCGGCCCAAGAGACCCAGTACTTC. Amino acid sequence: CASSRGPAQETQYF.

This clone was picked up one time. The chain combines TRBV5-8 with TRBJ2-3, with 7 bases fitting TRBD1. Losses at the gene ends were 0 bases for V and 3 bases for J; bases not matched to a gene: 10. The V gene's germline CDR1 is SGHTS and CDR2 YDEGEE. This CDR3 is built from 17 residues. Here the CDR3 reads CASSLGGGAGMTDTQYF. DNA of the CDR3: TGTGCCAGCAGCTTGGGAGGGGGCGCAGGTATGACAGATACGCAGTATTTT.

The rearrangement joins TRBV9 to TRBJ2-5; TRBD1 matches at 9 bases. Germline V gives CDR1 SGDLS, CDR2 YYNGEE. Germline trimming cut 0 bases from V and 5 bases from J; bases unmatched to any gene: 5. This CDR3 region has 15 residues. DNA for the CDR3: TGTGCCAGCAGCGTAGAGGGACAGGGCCTGGAGACCCAGTACTTC. This translates into CASSVEGQGLETQYF.

The genes are TRBV4-1 and TRBJ1-2, with 7 nucleotides matching TRBD1. The CDR3 length is 15 residues. Germline values: CDR1 MGHRA, CDR2 YSYEKL. Trimming took 4 bases from V and 2 from J; bases not matched to a gene: 7. This CDR3 reads CASSPVSQGNYGYTF. The CDR3 nucleotides read TGCGCCAGCAGCCCAGTCTCACAGGGGAACTATGGCTACACCTTC.

This rearrangement joins TRBV5-1 to TRBJ1-3; 7 bases are a match to TRBD1. Trimming at V came to 4 bases and at J to 3 bases, leaving 7 bases not matched to a gene. The CDR3 totals 15 residues. CDR1 and CDR2 from the germline V gene are SGHRS and YFSETQ. DNA for the CDR3: TGCGCCAGCAGCCTGAACAGGGGAGGTGGAAACACCATATATTTT. This sequence encodes CASSLNRGGGNTIYF.

The genes are TRBV10-1 and TRBJ2-5, with D possibly being TRBD2 (6 bases). This CDR3 spans 13 amino acids. V was shortened by 8 bases and J by 2 bases, with 12 bases between the two germline ends. From germline, CDR1 is WNHNN and CDR2 SYGVQD (reference sequence). The CDR3 spells CASAREVQETQYF. Written as DNA, the CDR3 is TGCGCCAGCGCCAGGGAGGTTCAAGAGACCCAGTACTTC.

This clone has a handful of counts. This chain joins TRBV19 and TRBJ2-7; 12 nucleotides align to TRBD2. The CDR3 is made up of 16 amino acids. From germline, CDR1 is LNHDA and CDR2 SQIVND (reference sequence). V trimming: 3 bases; J trimming: 3 bases; junction bases outside the gene matches: 6. The CDR3 sequence: CASSITGTSGYYEQYF. The CDR3 region has the DNA TGTGCCAGTAGTATCACCGGGACTAGCGGGTACTACGAGCAGTACTTC. Using reference TRBV19 and TRBJ2-7 for the parts outside the CDR3, the full variable domain is DGGITQSPKYLFRKEGQNVTLSCEQNLNHDAMYWYRQDPGQGLRLIYYSQIVNDFQKGDIAEGYSVSREKKESFPLTVTSAQKNPTAFYLCASSITGTSGYYEQYFGPGTRLTVT.

The chain uses TRBV13 and TRBJ2-7; 10 bases align to TRBD1. The CDR3 runs 14 residues. V trimming: 4 bases; J trimming: 3 bases; junction bases outside the gene matches: 3. The germline gives CDR1 PRHDT, CDR2 FYEKMQ (reference sequence). CDR3 sequence (DNA): TGTGCCAGCAGCTCGGGACAGGGGATCTACGAGCAGTACTTC. It translates to CASSSGQGIYEQYF.

This clone has more than one count but fewer than ten. This rearrangement joins TRBV6-5 to TRBJ1-2; the match to TRBD1 covers 7 bases. From germline, CDR1 is MNHEY and CDR2 SVGAGI. The CDR3 is made up of 14 amino acids. The J segment lost 1 base and the V segment lost 6 bases, leaving 5 bases of the junction unmatched. CDR3 coding DNA: TGTGCCAGCAGCCGGGGACAGCTTAACTATGGCTACACCTTC. The encoded protein is CASSRGQLNYGYTF.

CDR3 sequence reads: CASSSERLNTGELFF. The CDR3 bases are TGTGCCAGCAGTTCGGAGCGGTTAAACACCGGGGAGCTGTTTTTT. V is TRBV28 and J is TRBJ2-2; tentatively, D is TRBD2 (5 bases). V shed 4 bases and J shed 2 bases, with 11 bases lying between them. Germline values: CDR1 MDHEN, CDR2 SYDVKM. This CDR3 region has 15 residues. The full variable domain, in which reference TRBV28 and TRBJ2-2 provide the parts outside the CDR3, is DVKVTQSSRYLVKRTGEKVFLECVQDMDHENMFWYRQDPGLGLRLIYFSYDVKMKEKGDIPEGYSVSREKKERFSLILESASTNQTSMYLCASSSERLNTGELFFGEGSRLTVL.

This clone was recorded once. The V call is TRBV5-1, the J call TRBJ2-3, with 11 bases identical to TRBD2. Germline lookup yields CDR1 SGHRS and CDR2 YFSETQ. The CDR3 extends over 19 amino acids. Trimming removed 2 bases from V and 0 bases from J; junction bases left unmatched: 11. The CDR3 loop reads CASSFRASGGRVSTDTQYF. The CDR3 coding sequence is TGCGCCAGCAGCTTCCGGGCTAGCGGGGGGCGCGTAAGCACAGATACGCAGTATTTT.

The gene calls are TRBV28 and TRBJ2-7; D might be TRBD2 (6 bases). With 5 bases removed from V and 3 bases from J, the gap between germline ends came to 11 bases. Per germline, CDR1 MDHEN and CDR2 SYDVKM. This CDR3 is built from 13 residues. This CDR3 reads CASSRRRDYEQYF. Written as DNA, the CDR3 is TGTGCCAGCAGTAGGCGGAGGGACTACGAGCAGTACTTC.

The gene calls are TRBV6-1 and TRBJ2-2, with D maybe TRBD2 (5 bases). Trimming removed 4 bases at V and 4 bases at J, with 22 bases between. Germline V gene data show CDR1 as MNHNS and CDR2 as SASEGT. There are 18 residues in the CDR3. CDR3 residues: CASSGSSRGPWTTGELFF. The CDR3, as DNA: TGTGCCAGCAGTGGCAGCTCGAGAGGGCCTTGGACCACCGGGGAGCTGTTTTTT.

Here the CDR3 DNA reads TGTGCCAGCAGACACGCTTCCCGTAGGGGCACCGGGGAGCTGTTTTTT. This gives the protein CASRHASRRGTGELFF. The V call is TRBV3-1 (or the pseudogene TRBV3-2), the J call TRBJ2-2; TRBD1 is a possible D gene (5 bases). The CDR3 contains 16 residues. V shed 6 bases and J shed 4 bases, with 18 bases lying between them. The germline V gene has CDR1 LGHDT and CDR2 YNNKEL (reference sequence).

The chain has TRBV7-9 and TRBJ2-7; tentatively, D is TRBD2 (6 bases). The V end was cut by 5 bases, the J end by 13 bases, with 18 bases between. The germline V gene has CDR1 SEHNR and CDR2 FQNEAQ (reference sequence). The CDR3 spans 12 residues. CDR3 loop: CASSLGQGGDYF. The DNA of the CDR3 is TGTGCCAGCAGCCTCGGCCAGGGCGGGGACTACTTC.

J is TRBJ1-2 and V is TRBV6-5, with TRBD1 matching over 10 bases. Germline values: CDR1 MNHEY, CDR2 SVGAGI. The CDR3 has 13 residues. V shed 6 bases and J 7 bases; nucleotides not matched to a gene: 5. The CDR3 region is CASRRGQGVGYTF. CDR3 coding DNA: TGTGCCAGCAGACGAGGACAGGGGGTTGGCTACACCTTC.

V and J are TRBV29-1 and TRBJ2-1, with no clear D. Trimming stripped 3 bases from V and 2 bases from J, with 11 bases between. Germline CDR1 and CDR2: SQVTM and ANQGSEA. The CDR3 is 14 amino acids. As DNA, the CDR3 is TGCAGCGTTGATTTCCGAGGCGCCTACAATGAGCAGTTCTTC. Protein sequence: CSVDFRGAYNEQFF.

In this sample, this clone turned up once. The V and J genes are TRBV19 and TRBJ2-7, with TRBD1 matching 9 bases. Per germline, CDR1 LNHDA and CDR2 SQIVND (reference sequence). Unmatched junction bases numbered 4, after V lost 0 bases and J lost 4 bases. This CDR3 spans 15 amino acids. In nucleotides, the CDR3 is TGTGCCAGTAGTATAGATCAGGGACAGGGATACGAGCAGTACTTC. Translating it yields CASSIDQGQGYEQYF.